These 17 T cell receptor beta chains came from one sample sequenced in a study of cytomegalovirus exposure and HLA in healthy donors (dated by TCRdb to the late 2010s). The library was produced with the immunoSEQ multiplex PCR assay. For the multiplex PCR, a mixture combining 60 forward primers for TCR Vbeta segments and 13 reverse primers for TCR Jbeta segments was used. The immuneACCESS repertoire file appears here via TCRdb, limited to in-frame rearrangements. These files lack a portion of the clones; in checked studies, under half of the deficit traces to unresolved V genes, and the cause of the others is not known. This sample is represented by roughly 100,000 clones; roughly 79% of them were singletons. 5.8% of the sample is taken by the ten largest. Sequenced input: PBMCs. The receptor source for this set is a man in his 60s in good health and CMV-seropositive.

The rearrangement uses TRBV6-5 and TRBJ2-5; 9 bases fit TRBD1. TRBJ2-7 matches the DNA end more closely, so the J call is doubtful. The CDR3 extends over 15 amino acids. Germline V gene data show CDR1 as MNHEY and CDR2 as SVGAGI. The CDR3 DNA reads as TGTGCCAGCAGTCCCTCGGGACAGGGCGCCTACGAGCAGTACTTC. Amino acids: CASSPSGQGAYEQYF.

The chain uses TRBV30 and TRBJ1-5, with 9 bases fitting TRBD1. Unmatched junction bases numbered 5, after V lost 2 bases and J lost 6 bases. CDR3 length: 14 amino acids. Germline CDR1 GTSNPN, CDR2 SVGIG (reference sequence). In nucleotides, the CDR3 is TGTGCCTGGAGTCCCGGGACAGGGAGTCAGCCCCAGCATTTT. This codes for CAWSPGTGSQPQHF.

V gene TRBV19 combines with J gene TRBJ1-5, with 8 bases that match TRBD1. The V segment lost 3 bases and the J segment 1 base; nucleotides outside the gene matches: 8. This CDR3 has 17 amino acids. In germline, CDR1 is LNHDA, CDR2 SQIVND (reference sequence). CDR3 DNA: TGTGCCAGTAGTATGGGATTCCAGGGGGCAAGCAATCAGCCCCAGCATTTT. Amino acids: CASSMGFQGASNQPQHF.

V gene TRBV19 combines with J gene TRBJ1-2; D unclear. The germline gives CDR1 LNHDA, CDR2 SQIVND (reference sequence). The V and J ends lost 7 bases and 6 bases respectively, with 15 bases between them. The CDR3 contains 13 residues. The CDR3 nucleotides are TGTGCCAGTACCCGGCCAAGGGAGGATGGCTACACCTTC. It translates to CASTRPREDGYTF.

The chain couples TRBV9 to TRBJ2-2; no firm D call. The CDR3 contains 16 residues. Germline CDR1 and CDR2: SGDLS and YYNGEE. V shed 0 bases and J shed 1 base, with 10 bases lying between them. CDR3 protein: CASSVAMQMNTGELFF. CDR3 DNA sequence: TGTGCCAGCAGCGTAGCTATGCAAATGAACACCGGGGAGCTGTTTTTT.

The CDR3 reads CASGRGQQMADTQYF. As DNA, the CDR3 is TGTGCCAGCGGGAGAGGACAGCAAATGGCAGATACGCAGTATTTT. The genes are TRBV2 and TRBJ2-3; D possibly corresponds to TRBD1 (6 bases). The CDR3 runs 15 residues. V lost 8 bases to trimming and J lost 4 bases, with 19 bases between them. Germline CDR1 and CDR2: SNHLY and FYNNEI.

This clone appeared a single time. The genes are TRBV4-2 and TRBJ2-7; 10 bases agree with TRBD1. CDR3 length equals 16 residues. Germline V gene data show CDR1 as LGHNA and CDR2 as YNFKEQ. V was clipped by 2 bases and J by 6 bases; unmatched bases: 10. CDR3 bases: TGTGCCAGCAGCCAACGGTCCTCGGGACAGGGGTCCGAGCAGTACTTC. It encodes CASSQRSSGQGSEQYF.

The V gene is TRBV19, the J gene TRBJ1-5, with a possible D match to TRBD1 (5 bases). The CDR3 is 16 residues long. Germline V CDR1 and CDR2: LNHDA, SQIVND (reference sequence). V was clipped by 4 bases and J by 4 bases, with 17 bases between them. CDR3 in DNA: TGTGCCAGTAGTAATCAAGGTTTGGGGACTAATCAGCCCCAGCATTTT. It encodes CASSNQGLGTNQPQHF.

The chain couples TRBV2 to TRBJ1-1; D is undetermined. Per germline, CDR1 SNHLY and CDR2 FYNNEI. The V end was cut by 4 bases, the J end by 2 bases, with 5 bases between. CDR3 length: 12 amino acids. The CDR3 is CASSVSNTEAFF. Written as DNA, the CDR3 is TGTGCCAGCAGTGTCTCTAACACTGAAGCTTTCTTT.

The chain links TRBV5-4 to TRBJ2-2, with a weak D call TRBD2 (6 bases). This CDR3 comprises 17 residues. Germline V gene data show CDR1 as SGHNT and CDR2 as YYREEE (reference sequence). Between the trimmed V and J ends, which lost 4 bases and 11 bases, there was a span of 27 bases. CDR3 DNA sequence: TGTGCCAGCAGCCCCGGGGGTGGGACGGGGTCGAGTGCAGAGCTGTTTTTT. Translation gives CASSPGGGTGSSAELFF.

The chain recombines TRBV4-2 with TRBJ1-2, with a weak D call TRBD1 (5 bases). Germline V gives CDR1 LGHNA, CDR2 YNFKEQ. With 0 bases removed from V and 2 bases from J, the gap between germline ends came to 13 bases. This CDR3 comprises 16 residues. The CDR3: CASSQEWRGTNYGYTF. For the CDR3, the DNA is TGTGCCAGCAGCCAAGAGTGGAGGGGAACAAACTATGGCTACACCTTC.

This clone came up a few times. The rearrangement uses TRBV7-2 and TRBJ1-6; D possibly corresponds to TRBD1 (5 bases). The length of the CDR3 is 16 residues. The germline V gene has CDR1 SGHTA and CDR2 FQGNSA. The germline V and J ends were trimmed by 1 base and 6 bases, with 13 bases remaining between them. The CDR3 coding sequence is TGTGCCAGCAGCTTAGTTTGGGGCATTGGTAATTCACCCCTCCACTTT. This gives the protein CASSLVWGIGNSPLHF.

This clone was counted a few times. The V gene is TRBV7-3, the J gene TRBJ2-2; D ambiguous. The germline CDR1 and CDR2 sequences are SGHTA and FQGTGA. The CDR3 totals 13 residues. V was trimmed by 5 bases and J by 4 bases, leaving 8 bases between them. CDR3 sequence reads: CASSNDFTGELFF. In nucleotides, the CDR3 is TGTGCCAGCAGCAACGACTTCACCGGGGAGCTGTTTTTT.

By sample share, this clone is medium-sized. The rearrangement links TRBV6-4 to TRBJ2-3, with 11 bases fitting TRBD1. V lost 3 bases and J lost 6; bases outside the gene matches: 2. Germline loops: CDR1 MRHNA, CDR2 SNTAGT. The CDR3 length is 14 residues. The CDR3 nucleotides are TGTGCCAGCAGTGAGGGGACAGGGGGGGATACGCAGTATTTT. It specifies CASSEGTGGDTQYF.

This clone has only one observation. V and J are TRBV19 and TRBJ2-7; 10 bases match TRBD1. CDR3 length equals 14 residues. From germline, CDR1 is LNHDA and CDR2 SQIVND (reference sequence). V was clipped by 4 bases and J by 6 bases; unmatched bases: 6. CDR3 nucleotide sequence: TGTGCCAGTAGTACCCACGGGACAGGGGCCGAGCAGTACTTC. Protein: CASSTHGTGAEQYF.

The genes are TRBV5-4 and TRBJ2-3; 7 positions match TRBD1. The CDR3 has 15 residues. V dropped 1 base and J dropped 0; count of bases not matched to a gene: 2. Germline V gene data show CDR1 as SGHNT and CDR2 as YYREEE (reference sequence). Written as DNA, the CDR3 is TGTGCCAGCAGCTTGACAGGGGATAGCACAGATACGCAGTATTTT. Translated, it gives CASSLTGDSTDTQYF. Full variable domain (missing parts from reference TRBV5-4 and TRBJ2-3): ETGVTQSPTHLIKTRGQQVTLRCSSQSGHNTVSWYQQALGQGPQFIFQYYREEENGRGNFPPRFSGLQFPNYSSELNVNALELDDSALYLCASSLTGDSTDTQYFGPGTRLTVL.

The genes are TRBV5-1 and TRBJ1-3, with TRBD1 identical over 8 bases. This CDR3 comprises 15 residues. CDR1 and CDR2 (germline): SGHRS, YFSETQ. Trimming took 5 bases from V and 1 from J; bases not matched to a gene: 5. CDR3 DNA: TGCGCCAGCAGTTCAGGGGGCCCTTCTGGAAACACCATATATTTT. Its protein is CASSSGGPSGNTIYF.